This TCR beta chain was sequenced in a study of cytomegalovirus exposure and HLA in healthy donors. Overall study context: Early release data held 75 million to 100 million unique TCRs from HLA-typed donors. Out of about 410 genotyped donors, less than 90% belonged to the Caucasian-associated ancestry cluster.

The study, taken as a whole, reports: What TCR beta sequences reportedly achieved was accurate prediction of HLA-A and HLA-B alleles in most subjects.

Germline CDR1 GTSNPN, CDR2 SVGIG (reference sequence). This CDR3 contains 14 residues. The junction had 4 bases not matched to a gene; V was cut back by 0 bases and J by 4 bases. Remarks on this clone: The antigen is unknown.

Researchers ran the PCR with 60 Vbeta and 13 Jbeta primers. The assay was immunoSEQ multiplex PCR, and TCRdb's table has in-frame clones only and misses some. The sample has fewer than 200,000 clones; approximately 85% are singletons. The sequence was obtained from a girl aged 2-9 years in good health and CMV-seropositive. V is TRBV30 and J is TRBJ2-5; 8 bases agree with TRBD2. The sequenced sample consisted of PBMCs. The CDR3 reads CAWSVGAGVETQYF. In DNA, the CDR3 is TGTGCCTGGAGTGTCGGAGCGGGAGTAGAGACCCAGTACTTC.